One sample yielded the 31 T cell receptor beta chains listed below, sequenced in a study of blood T cell repertoires in COVID-19. Assay used: immunoSEQ multiplex PCR; TCRdb lists only in-frame clones, some missing. Of 350,000 to 500,000 clones in the sample, approximately 90% were seen once. Material: peripheral blood. The receptors were gathered from a man aged 18 to 30 with COVID-19, enrolled during active disease.

V is TRBV27 and J is TRBJ1-2, with a possible D match to TRBD1 (6 bases). The V and J ends lost 1 base and 7 bases respectively, with 16 bases between them. The V gene's germline CDR1 is MNHEY and CDR2 SMNVEV (reference sequence). The CDR3 contains 15 residues. The CDR3 DNA is TGTGCCAGCAGTTTATTGCGGGGGCGACTAGTTGGCTACACCTTC. Encoded protein: CASSLLRGRLVGYTF.

V is TRBV6-2 or TRBV6-3 and J is TRBJ2-1, with 9 bases identical to TRBD2. Germline V gene data show CDR1 as MNHEY and CDR2 as SVGEGT. This CDR3 is 12 amino acids long. After removal of 2 bases from V and 15 bases from J, the junction contained 5 bases not matched to a gene. CDR3 sequence: CASSYGGGGTFF. The CDR3 region has the DNA TGTGCCAGCAGTTACGGCGGGGGGGGAACGTTCTTC.

The chain is built from TRBV12-3 or TRBV12-4 and TRBJ2-1; a weak D match, TRBD2 (5 bases). CDR3 length: 13 residues. V shed 0 bases and J shed 6 bases, with 6 bases lying between them. CDR3 sequence: CASSLAGANEQFF. In DNA, the CDR3 is TGTGCCAGCAGTTTAGCGGGAGCCAATGAGCAGTTCTTC.

The chain combines TRBV18 with TRBJ1-1, with D perhaps matching TRBD1 (6 bases). The CDR3 runs to 14 residues. The V gene lost 4 bases and the J gene lost 5 bases, with 14 bases spanning the gap. Germline V CDR1 and CDR2: KGHSH, LQKENI. CDR3 amino acids: CASSQQGARTEAFF. The CDR3 region has the DNA TGTGCCAGCTCACAACAGGGAGCGAGGACTGAAGCTTTCTTT.

This rearrangement joins TRBV21-1 to TRBJ2-7; TRBD1, as called in the table, went unchecked against the DNA. TRBV21-1 is classified as a pseudogene. This CDR3 region has 14 residues. CDR3 region: CASSGSGKGYEQYF. Written as DNA, the CDR3 is TGTGCCAGCAGCGGGTCAGGGAAGGGTTACGAGCAGTACTTC.

The chain uses TRBV9 and TRBJ2-1; tentatively, D is TRBD2 (6 bases). Looked up from germline, CDR1 is SGDLS and CDR2 is YYNGEE. This CDR3 has 15 amino acids. Trimming took 3 bases from V and 3 from J, leaving 13 bases between them. The CDR3 sequence: CASSETGLLYNEQFF. Written as DNA, the CDR3 is TGTGCCAGCAGCGAAACGGGACTCCTCTACAATGAGCAGTTCTTC.

The chain links TRBV7-9 to TRBJ2-7; possible D gene TRBD2, 5 bases. This CDR3 is built from 13 residues. Germline-derived CDR1 and CDR2 are SEHNR and FQNEAQ (reference sequence). Trimming took off 7 bases at V and 3 bases at J, with 13 bases between the two ends. CDR3: CASTHPGSYEQYF. The CDR3 DNA reads TGTGCCAGCACCCACCCGGGGAGCTACGAGCAGTACTTC.

This clone was seen a few times. CDR3 in amino acids: CASTRGFSNQPQHF. For the CDR3, the DNA is TGTGCCAGTACCCGCGGATTTAGCAATCAGCCCCAGCATTTT. The chain employs TRBV19 and TRBJ1-5; D unclear. Germline V CDR1 and CDR2: LNHDA, SQIVND (reference sequence). Deletions cut 7 bases from V and 0 bases from J, with 10 bases between. The CDR3 runs to 14 residues.

The CDR3 sequence: CASSLGTSGRELFF. CDR3 DNA sequence: TGTGCCAGCAGCCTCGGGACTAGCGGCCGGGAGCTGTTTTTT. The V call is TRBV13, the J call TRBJ2-2, with TRBD2 matching 11 bases. Germline V lookup: CDR1 PRHDT, CDR2 FYEKMQ (reference sequence). The V and J ends lost 5 bases and 9 bases, in that order; junction bases with no gene match: 5. The CDR3 is 14 amino acids.

The V gene is TRBV19, the J gene TRBJ2-7; 7 nucleotides line up with TRBD1. The CDR3 covers 14 residues. Germline V lookup: CDR1 LNHDA, CDR2 SQIVND (reference sequence). V lost 5 bases and J lost 5; bases outside the gene matches: 9. CDR3 sequence: CASSSRTGVDEQYF. The CDR3 DNA reads as TGTGCCAGTAGTTCCCGTACAGGGGTAGACGAGCAGTACTTC.

CDR3 nucleotide sequence: TGTGCCAGCAGCGCCCGGACAGGGGGCACTGAAGCTTTCTTT. Translated: CASSARTGGTEAFF. This chain joins TRBV3-1 (or the pseudogene TRBV3-2) and TRBJ1-1; 10 nucleotides match TRBD1. Germline CDR1 and CDR2: LGHDT and YNNKEL (reference sequence). With V trimmed by 5 bases and J by 4 bases, 4 bases remained unmatched. The CDR3 is 14 residues long.

This clone was found once. The rearrangement links TRBV24-1 to TRBJ2-3, with 16 positions matching TRBD2. The CDR3 is 18 residues long. Trimming removed 3 bases from V and 6 bases from J; junction bases left unmatched: 8. The germline V gene encodes CDR1 KGHDR and CDR2 SFDVKD. CDR3 sequence: CATSDTGQGLAGGDTQYF. The DNA for the CDR3 is TGTGCCACCAGTGATACGGGACAGGGACTAGCGGGAGGGGATACGCAGTATTTT.

This chain uses TRBV7-9 with TRBJ2-2, with a weak D call TRBD1 (6 bases). The CDR3 length is 15 residues. The V gene's germline CDR1 is SEHNR and CDR2 FQNEAQ (reference sequence). The germline V and J ends were trimmed by 5 bases and 9 bases, with 19 bases remaining between them. The CDR3 protein is CASSALDRPTWELFF. CDR3 in DNA: TGTGCCAGCAGCGCCCTCGACAGGCCTACGTGGGAGCTGTTTTTT.

The chain carries TRBV14 and TRBJ2-3, with D hard to call. Germline V lookup: CDR1 SGHDN, CDR2 FVKESK. CDR3 size: 14 residues. With 4 bases removed from V and 0 bases from J, the gap between germline ends came to 8 bases. In DNA form, the CDR3 reads TGTGCCAGCAGCCCCGCGGCTAGCACAGATACGCAGTATTTT. This encodes CASSPAASTDTQYF. The whole variable domain, remainder taken from reference TRBV14 and TRBJ2-3, is EAGVTQFPSHSVIEKGQTVTLRCDPISGHDNLYWYRRVMGKEIKFLLHFVKESKQDESGMPNNRFLAERTGGTYSTLKVQPAELEDSGVYFCASSPAASTDTQYFGPGTRLTVL.

This clone was seen a single time. The chain has TRBV18 and TRBJ2-2, with D perhaps TRBD1 (6 bases). The CDR3 is 15 residues long. V lost 3 bases and J 5 bases, leaving 13 bases between the germline ends. Germline V gene sequence: CDR1 KGHSH, CDR2 LQKENI. CDR3 nucleotides: TGTGCCAGCTCACCGATTGGGACAACGACCGGGGAGCTGTTTTTT. It translates to CASSPIGTTTGELFF.

The rearrangement links TRBV19 to TRBJ1-2, with D uncertain. Per germline, CDR1 LNHDA and CDR2 SQIVND (reference sequence). This CDR3 spans 13 amino acids. V lost 5 bases and J 2 bases, leaving 9 bases between the germline ends. CDR3 loop: CASSPAANYGYTF. In DNA, the CDR3 is TGTGCCAGTAGTCCCGCAGCGAACTATGGCTACACCTTC.

This rearrangement joins TRBV10-2 to TRBJ2-1; no reliable D call. Trimming cost V 7 bases and J 4 bases, with 5 bases left between them. The CDR3 runs to 11 residues. Germline V gene lookup returns CDR1 WSHSY and CDR2 SAAADI. The CDR3 DNA is TGCGCCAGCAATACATACAATGAGCAGTTCTTC. Translation gives CASNTYNEQFF.

The chain is built from TRBV18 and TRBJ2-5, with 7 nucleotides matching TRBD1. The CDR3 runs to 15 residues. The ends lost 6 bases at V and 0 bases at J; junction bases unmatched: 7. Germline lookup yields CDR1 KGHSH and CDR2 LQKENI. The CDR3 sequence: CASSRSGTDQETQYF. The CDR3 DNA is TGTGCCAGCTCCCGATCCGGGACAGACCAAGAGACCCAGTACTTC.

This chain joins TRBV2 and TRBJ2-1, with 12 bases matching TRBD2. The CDR3 is 18 amino acids. V lost 7 bases and J lost 5; bases outside the gene matches: 15. Germline CDR1 is SNHLY and CDR2 is FYNNEI. DNA of the CDR3: TGTGCCAGCATCGGAAGTCTAGCGGGGGGGCTACTAAACAATGAGCAGTTCTTC. It encodes CASIGSLAGGLLNNEQFF.

This chain uses TRBV30 with TRBJ2-1, with D perhaps matching TRBD2 (7 bases). The length of the CDR3 is 15 residues. Deletions cut 7 bases from V and 2 bases from J, with 18 bases between. CDR1 and CDR2 from the germline V gene are GTSNPN and SVGIG (reference sequence). CDR3 loop: CALPGGLSPYNEQFF. CDR3 nucleotide sequence: TGTGCCTTACCGGGGGGCTTGTCTCCCTACAATGAGCAGTTCTTC. The complete variable domain, with remaining parts taken from reference TRBV30 and TRBJ2-1, reads SQTIHQWPATLVQPVGSPLSLECTVEGTSNPNLYWYRQAAGRGLQLLFYSVGIGQISSEVPQNLSASRPQDRQFILSSKKLLLSDSGFYLCALPGGLSPYNEQFFGPGTRLTVL.

Only a few counts were recorded for this clone. The rearrangement joins TRBV6-6 to TRBJ2-1; 11 nucleotides match TRBD2. The CDR3 covers 14 residues. Germline lookup yields CDR1 MNHNY and CDR2 SVGAGI (reference sequence). J was trimmed by 9 bases and V by 8 bases; bases with no gene match: 9. The CDR3 loop reads CASQLAGVQGEQFF. CDR3 nucleotide sequence: TGTGCCAGCCAACTAGCGGGGGTCCAAGGTGAGCAGTTCTTC.

This clone was detected only once. V gene TRBV15 combines with J gene TRBJ2-1; weak D call: TRBD2 (5 bases). Germline assignment: CDR1 LNHNV and CDR2 YYDKDF (reference sequence). The CDR3 has 15 amino acids. The V end lost 3 bases, the J end lost 0 bases, and 9 bases lay between the germline ends. CDR3 DNA: TGTGCCACCAGCAGGGGGAGCAGCTCCTACAATGAGCAGTTCTTC. This encodes CATSRGSSSYNEQFF.

This clone was detected only once. The chain combines TRBV12-5 with TRBJ1-1; 8 bases fit TRBD1. CDR1 LGHNT and CDR2 FRNRAP come from the germline V gene. Losses at the gene ends were 6 bases for V and 6 bases for J; bases not matched to a gene: 6. This CDR3 comprises 13 residues. This CDR3 is CASGRTGRPEAFF. As DNA, the CDR3 is TGTGCTAGTGGACGGACAGGGAGGCCTGAAGCTTTCTTT.

The chain employs TRBV6-5 and TRBJ2-5, with 9 bases lining up with TRBD2. The V segment lost 8 bases and the J segment 5 bases; nucleotides outside the gene matches: 9. The CDR3 has 14 amino acids. Germline assignment: CDR1 MNHEY and CDR2 SVGAGI. The CDR3: CASSSREGVETQYF. In DNA form, the CDR3 reads TGTGCCAGCTCATCGCGGGAGGGCGTGGAGACCCAGTACTTC.

This chain uses TRBV27 with TRBJ1-6; D is unclear. The V end lost 6 bases, the J end lost 7 bases, and 10 bases lay between the germline ends. This CDR3 is built from 13 residues. Germline CDR1 reads MNHEY; CDR2 reads SMNVEV (reference sequence). DNA for the CDR3: TGTGCCAGCAGCCCTCACAAGAATTCACCCCTCCACTTT. It specifies CASSPHKNSPLHF.

The chain carries TRBV11-3 and TRBJ1-1; the D gene is possibly TRBD1 (5 bases). V was cut by 8 bases and J by 12 bases, with 19 bases left in between. The CDR3 spans 12 residues. In germline, CDR1 is SGHNT, CDR2 YENEEA. The DNA for the CDR3 is TGTGCCAGCGGGTTCGGCGCGGGGGAGTCTTTCTTT. This encodes CASGFGAGESFF. The full variable domain, in which reference TRBV11-3 and TRBJ1-1 provide the parts outside the CDR3, is EAGVVQSPRYKIIEKKQPVAFWCNPISGHNTLYWYLQNLGQGPELLIRYENEEAVDDSQLPKDRFSAERLKGVDSTLKIQPAELGDSAVYLCASGFGAGESFFGQGTRLTVV.

The chain carries TRBV4-1 and TRBJ2-1; D remains ambiguous. Germline V CDR1 and CDR2: MGHRA, YSYEKL. The CDR3 is 14 residues long. V was pared by 3 bases and J by 4 bases, with 10 bases between. Written as DNA, the CDR3 is TGCGCCAGCAGCCAGGAAACAGATTACAATGAGCAGTTCTTC. Translation: CASSQETDYNEQFF.

Points on this clone: Other DNA sequences of this sample code for an identical CDR3. The V and J genes are TRBV11-2 and TRBJ2-1, with 13 bases aligning to TRBD2. The CDR3 extends over 14 amino acids. Germline CDR1 and CDR2: SGHAT and FQNNGV. V gave up 5 bases and J gave up 6 bases; unmatched junction bases: 1. CDR3 coding DNA: TGTGCCAGCAGCGGACTAGCGGGGGTCAATGAGCAGTTCTTC. This gives the protein CASSGLAGVNEQFF.

The V call is TRBV27, the J call TRBJ2-3; 11 nucleotides align to TRBD2. Germline V gene sequence: CDR1 MNHEY, CDR2 SMNVEV (reference sequence). V was clipped by 7 bases and J by 4 bases; unmatched bases: 10. CDR3 size: 16 residues. CDR3 in DNA: TGTGCCAGCACCCGATTGTTAGCGGGAGGGCCAGATACGCAGTATTTT. It encodes CASTRLLAGGPDTQYF.

This chain uses TRBV30 with TRBJ2-1; a weak D match, TRBD1 (9 bases). This CDR3 has 19 amino acids. Trimming stripped 3 bases from V and 4 bases from J, with 28 bases between. The V gene's germline CDR1 is GTSNPN and CDR2 SVGIG (reference sequence). Here the CDR3 reads CAWSAGTGRSGGKYNEQFF. DNA for the CDR3: TGTGCCTGGAGCGCCGGGACAGGGAGGAGCGGGGGAAAATACAATGAGCAGTTCTTC.

The count of this clone is one. The chain recombines TRBV19 with TRBJ2-7, with TRBD1 matching 8 bases. V lost 5 bases to trimming and J lost 6 bases; unmatched junction nucleotides: 12. Germline V CDR1 and CDR2: LNHDA, SQIVND (reference sequence). The CDR3 contains 15 residues. The CDR3 sequence is CASSPLGQGTSEQYF. Here the CDR3 DNA reads TGTGCCAGTAGTCCCCTTGGACAGGGTACCTCCGAGCAGTACTTC.